This T cell receptor (beta chain) emerged from a study of T cell responses to AZD1222 COVID-19 vaccine. Method: immunoSEQ multiplex PCR; TCRdb's copy keeps in-frame clones and lacks some. The table includes around 130,000 clones, roughly 93% detected once. As for this clone: Its antigen is not identified.

Broader study findings: Spike-specific TCR breadth and depth went up after people got two AZD1222 doses. It should be noted that donors were predominantly white British and more often female, and clonal diversity was possibly underestimated.

CDR3 length equals 14 residues. With 4 bases removed from V and 7 bases from J, the gap between germline ends came to 17 bases. Germline CDR1 reads SGHNT; CDR2 reads YYREEE (reference sequence). The sequence derives from an adult in good health. The material sequenced was peripheral blood, taken on day 0 of AZD1222 vaccination. The chain carries TRBV5-4 and TRBJ1-2; TRBD1 might be the D (5 bases). The chain's CDR3 is CASSLPAGSRGYTF. In DNA, the CDR3 is TGTGCCAGCAGCCTCCCAGCAGGGTCTCGTGGCTACACCTTC.